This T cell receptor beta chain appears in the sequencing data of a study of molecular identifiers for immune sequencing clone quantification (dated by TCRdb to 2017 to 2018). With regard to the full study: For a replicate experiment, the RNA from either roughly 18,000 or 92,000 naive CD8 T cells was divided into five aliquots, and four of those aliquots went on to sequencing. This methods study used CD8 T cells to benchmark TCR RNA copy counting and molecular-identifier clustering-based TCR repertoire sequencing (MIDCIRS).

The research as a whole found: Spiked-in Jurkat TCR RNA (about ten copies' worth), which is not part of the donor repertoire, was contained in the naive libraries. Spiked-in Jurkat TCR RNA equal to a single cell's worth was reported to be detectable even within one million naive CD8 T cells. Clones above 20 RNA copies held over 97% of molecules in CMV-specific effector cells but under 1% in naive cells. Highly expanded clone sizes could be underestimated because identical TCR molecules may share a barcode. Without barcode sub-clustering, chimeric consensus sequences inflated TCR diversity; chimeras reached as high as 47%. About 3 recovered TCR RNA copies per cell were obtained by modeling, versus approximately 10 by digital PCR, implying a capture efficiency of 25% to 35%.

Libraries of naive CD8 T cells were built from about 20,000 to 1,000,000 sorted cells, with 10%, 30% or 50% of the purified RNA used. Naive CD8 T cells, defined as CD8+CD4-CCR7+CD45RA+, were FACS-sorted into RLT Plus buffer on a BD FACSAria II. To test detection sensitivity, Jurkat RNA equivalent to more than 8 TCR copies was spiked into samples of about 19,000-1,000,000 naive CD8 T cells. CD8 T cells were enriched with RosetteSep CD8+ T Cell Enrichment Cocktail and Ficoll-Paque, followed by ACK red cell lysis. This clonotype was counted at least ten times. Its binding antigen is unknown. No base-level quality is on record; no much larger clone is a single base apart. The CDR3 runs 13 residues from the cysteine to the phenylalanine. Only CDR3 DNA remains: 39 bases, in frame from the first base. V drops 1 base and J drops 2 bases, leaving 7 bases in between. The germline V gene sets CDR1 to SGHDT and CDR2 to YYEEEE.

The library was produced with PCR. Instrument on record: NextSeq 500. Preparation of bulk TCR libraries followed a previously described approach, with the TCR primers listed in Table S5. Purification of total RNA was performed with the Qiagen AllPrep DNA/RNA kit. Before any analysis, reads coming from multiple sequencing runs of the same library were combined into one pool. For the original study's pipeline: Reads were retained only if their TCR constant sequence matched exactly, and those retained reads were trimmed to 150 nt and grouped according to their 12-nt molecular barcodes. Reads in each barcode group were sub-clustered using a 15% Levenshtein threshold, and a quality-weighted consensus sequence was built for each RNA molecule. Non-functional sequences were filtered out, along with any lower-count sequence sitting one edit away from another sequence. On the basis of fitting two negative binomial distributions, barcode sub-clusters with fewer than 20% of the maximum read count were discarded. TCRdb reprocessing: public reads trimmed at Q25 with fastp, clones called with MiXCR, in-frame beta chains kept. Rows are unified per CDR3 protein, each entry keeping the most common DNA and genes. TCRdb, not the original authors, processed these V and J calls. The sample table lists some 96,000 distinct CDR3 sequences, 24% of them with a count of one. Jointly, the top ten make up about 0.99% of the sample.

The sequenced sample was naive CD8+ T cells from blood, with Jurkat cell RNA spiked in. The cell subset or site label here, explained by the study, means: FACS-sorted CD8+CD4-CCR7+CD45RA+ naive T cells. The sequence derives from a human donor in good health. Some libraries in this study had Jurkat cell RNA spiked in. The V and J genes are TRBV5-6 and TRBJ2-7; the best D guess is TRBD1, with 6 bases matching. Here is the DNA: TGTGCCAGCAGCTTGTACAGGGCCTACGAGCAGTACTTC. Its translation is CASSLYRAYEQYF.